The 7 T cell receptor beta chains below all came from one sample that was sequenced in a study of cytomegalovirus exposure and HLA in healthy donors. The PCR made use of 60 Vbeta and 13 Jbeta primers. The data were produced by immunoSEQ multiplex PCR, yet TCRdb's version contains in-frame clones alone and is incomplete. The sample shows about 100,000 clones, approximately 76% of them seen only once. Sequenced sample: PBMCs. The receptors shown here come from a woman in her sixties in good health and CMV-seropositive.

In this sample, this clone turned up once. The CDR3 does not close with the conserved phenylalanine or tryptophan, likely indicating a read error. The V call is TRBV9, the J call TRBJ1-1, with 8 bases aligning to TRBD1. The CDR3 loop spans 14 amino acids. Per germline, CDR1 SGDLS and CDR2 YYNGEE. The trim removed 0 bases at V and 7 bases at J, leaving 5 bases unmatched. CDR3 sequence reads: CASSVGQQGVEAFS. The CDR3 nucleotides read TGTGCCAGCAGCGTAGGTCAACAGGGGGTTGAAGCTTTCTCT.

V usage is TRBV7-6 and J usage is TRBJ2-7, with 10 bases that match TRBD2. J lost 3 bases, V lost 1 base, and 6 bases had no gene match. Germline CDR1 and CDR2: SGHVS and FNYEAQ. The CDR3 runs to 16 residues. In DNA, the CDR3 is TGTGCCAGCAGCTTAGAGGCAGCGGGAGGGATCTACGAGCAGTACTTC. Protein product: CASSLEAAGGIYEQYF.

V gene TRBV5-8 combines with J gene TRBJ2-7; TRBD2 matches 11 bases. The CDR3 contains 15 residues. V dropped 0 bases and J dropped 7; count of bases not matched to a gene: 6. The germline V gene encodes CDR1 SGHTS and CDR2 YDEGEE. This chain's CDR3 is CASSLVLAGVQEQYF. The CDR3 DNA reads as TGTGCCAGCAGCTTGGTACTAGCGGGAGTTCAAGAGCAGTACTTC.

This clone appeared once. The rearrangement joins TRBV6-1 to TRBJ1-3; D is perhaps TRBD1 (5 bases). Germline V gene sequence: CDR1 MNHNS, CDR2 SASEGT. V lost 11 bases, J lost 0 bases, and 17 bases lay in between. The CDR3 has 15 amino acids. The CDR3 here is CASRLGAFSGNTIYF. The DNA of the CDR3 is TGTGCCTCCAGGCTTGGGGCTTTCTCTGGAAACACCATATATTTT.

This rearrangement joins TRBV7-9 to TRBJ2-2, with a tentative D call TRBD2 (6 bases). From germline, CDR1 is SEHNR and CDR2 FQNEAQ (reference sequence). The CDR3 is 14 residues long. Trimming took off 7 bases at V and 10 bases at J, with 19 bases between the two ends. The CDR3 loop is CASTPDPGSSELFF. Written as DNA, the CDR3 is TGTGCCAGCACCCCGGACCCCGGGAGTTCGGAGCTGTTTTTT.

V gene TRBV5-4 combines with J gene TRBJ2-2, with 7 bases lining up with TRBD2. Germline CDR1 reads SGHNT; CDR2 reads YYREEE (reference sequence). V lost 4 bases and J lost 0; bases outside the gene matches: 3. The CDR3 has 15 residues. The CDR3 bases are TGTGCCAGCAGCCCGGCGGGGGCGAACACCGGGGAGCTGTTTTTT. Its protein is CASSPAGANTGELFF.

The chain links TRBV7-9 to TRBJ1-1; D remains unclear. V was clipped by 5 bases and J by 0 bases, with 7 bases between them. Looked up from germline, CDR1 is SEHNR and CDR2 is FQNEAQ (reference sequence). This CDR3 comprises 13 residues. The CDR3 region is CASSGKMNTEAFF. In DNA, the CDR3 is TGTGCCAGCAGCGGCAAGATGAACACTGAAGCTTTCTTT.